This paragraph covers one T cell receptor beta chain sequence. What this receptor recognizes is not known. Base qualities were left out, and no much larger clone turns up one base away. These data are taken from a study of blood T cell repertoires in COVID-19 (TCRdb year 2020). With respect to the entire study: Collaborator samples came from the United States, Italy and Spain and covered acute and convalescent phases of COVID-19. The prospective study material was composed of cDNA or gDNA derived from T cells, B-cell-depleted T cells, or PBMCs. The repertoires were released in a freely available public database meant as a resource for research on the immune response to SARS-CoV-2. Nearly every sample came with metadata listing a de-identified subject ID, COVID-19 status, age in years and sex. The samples were drawn from the first 160 participants of the ongoing ImmuneRACE study and from 950 to 1,500 subjects provided by 6 global collaborators. The dataset comprised deeply sampled blood TCRbeta repertoires from subjects exposed to, actively infected with, or recovered from COVID-19. Where available, HLA class I and class II types were taken from metadata supplied by the sample provider and were not determined by assay-based typing. Study-level results and caveats: The amount of clinical and demographic metadata varied by source and participant and was provided uncurated.

Collaborating institutions collected whole blood in K2EDTA tubes following their own protocols. Collaborator samples were shipped for TCRbeta analysis as frozen whole blood, isolated PBMCs, or DNA extracted from either sample type. The immunoSEQ Assay, a bias-controlled multiplex PCR, was used to amplify TCRbeta CDR3 regions from genomic DNA. The study's processing was this. The number of nucleated cells in each sample was estimated from the amplification of reference gene primers within the assay. To quantify the absolute abundance of each unique TCRbeta CDR3 rearrangement, sequence reads were collapsed and filtered. For each sample, productive Simpson clonality was calculated as the square root of Simpson's diversity index over productive rearrangements. TCRdb holds this immuneACCESS table with in-frame rearrangements only. Some clones are missing; in checked studies, unresolved V genes explain under half, and the rest has no known cause. That table gives V, J and clone size, and the DNA gave D and trimming. For this sample there are over 200,000 clones; about four fifths appear just once. 8.2% of the sample is held by the ten biggest clonotypes.

The germline V gene (reference sequence) sets CDR1 to SEHNR and CDR2 to FQNEAQ. V loses 7 bases at its end and J loses 8 bases; junction bases beyond the gene matches: 14. From cysteine to phenylalanine, the CDR3 is 16 amino acids long. Just CDR3 DNA is preserved here, 48 bases in frame from base 1. Sequencing was carried out using peripheral blood. This clonotype originated in a woman aged 45-65 years with acute or convalescent COVID-19. This sequence uses TRBV7-9 and TRBJ1-4, with 9 bases matching TRBD1. The CDR3 region reads CASILGAGTGREKLFF. In nucleotides, the sequence is TGTGCCAGCATCCTAGGGGCCGGGACAGGGAGAGAAAAACTGTTTTTT.